A selection of T cell receptor beta chains follows, all from one sample in a study of OX40 agonist ivuxolimab in advanced cancers. Sequenced by immunoSEQ multiplex PCR; TCRdb stores in-frame clones only, minus some. The sample lists about 99,000 clones, roughly nine tenths occurring once. The sample consisted of CD4+ or CD8+ T cells sorted from blood, taken in a trial of the OX40 agonist ivuxolimab. Receptors originate from an adult with an advanced solid tumor such as melanoma, head and neck, liver or kidney cancer. CDR3s include the opening cysteine and the closing phenylalanine or tryptophan. A D gene is named only where the DNA matches it firmly. Rows may omit the clone size; those that give it use once, few, many or a size class.

size	V	J	D	CDR3	DNA
once	TRBV2	TRBJ2-3	TRBD2	CASEGGLTTDTQYF	TGTGCCAGTGAGGGAGGGCTAACCACAGATACGCAGTATTTT
.	TRBV11-1	TRBJ2-2	.	CASSLEETVLTGELFF	TGTGCCAGCAGCTTAGAGGAGACCGTGCTTACCGGGGAGCTGTTTTTT
.	TRBV28	TRBJ1-4	.	CASLRGANEKLFF	TGTGCCAGCCTGAGGGGGGCAAATGAAAAACTGTTTTTT
.	TRBV1	TRBJ2-1	.	CTSSQSSGTYNEQFF	TGCACCAGCAGCCAGTCGAGCGGGACATACAATGAGCAGTTCTTC
once	TRBV18	TRBJ2-2	.	CASSNQGTNTGELFF	TGTGCCAGCTCAAACCAGGGGACGAACACCGGGGAGCTGTTTTTT
once	TRBV7-2	TRBJ2-5	.	CASSRTGVGETQYF	TGTGCCAGCAGCCGGACGGGAGTGGGAGAGACCCAGTACTTC
few	TRBV6-6	TRBJ1-2	TRBD1	CASRTGGLYGYTF	TGTGCCAGCAGGACAGGGGGCTTGTATGGCTACACCTTC
.	TRBV29-1	TRBJ2-1	TRBD2	CSVEWFRGGNEQFF	TGCAGCGTTGAATGGTTCCGGGGGGGCAATGAGCAGTTCTTC
.	TRBV6-6	TRBJ1-3	.	CASSVGEFRSGNTIYF	TGTGCCAGCAGTGTGGGGGAGTTCCGCTCTGGAAACACCATATATTTT
few	TRBV7-7	TRBJ2-3	.	CASSFEGGTQYF	TGTGCCAGCAGCTTTGAGGGGGGTACGCAGTATTTT
.	TRBV5-1	TRBJ1-2	.	CASSLAVGALGYGYTF	TGCGCCAGCAGCTTGGCCGTAGGGGCTCTCGGCTATGGCTACACCTTC
.	TRBV21-1	TRBJ2-7	.	CASSKVWSGGYEQYF	TGTGCCAGCAGCAAAGTCTGGTCGGGCGGCTACGAGCAGTACTTC
.	TRBV7-2	TRBJ2-4	TRBD2	CASSLGLPGLAGYKNIQYF	TGTGCCAGCAGCTTAGGACTTCCGGGACTAGCGGGCTACAAAAACATTCAGTACTTC
.	TRBV28	TRBJ1-2	.	CASSLRNYGYTF	TGTGCCAGCAGTTTGCGGAACTATGGCTACACCTTC
.	TRBV6-1	TRBJ1-2	.	CASSESVNYGYTF	TGTGCCAGCAGTGAATCAGTTAACTATGGCTACACCTTC
.	TRBV4-2	TRBJ1-2	.	CASSQDRTNYGYTF	TGTGCCAGCAGCCAAGACAGGACTAACTATGGCTACACCTTC
.	TRBV7-9	TRBJ2-3	.	CASSTGTPVGSGTQYF	TGTGCCAGCAGCACAGGGACCCCCGTTGGGTCGGGTACGCAGTATTTT
.	TRBV18	TRBJ1-2	TRBD1	CASSPLGTAYGYTF	TGTGCCAGCTCACCACTCGGGACAGCCTATGGCTACACCTTC
.	TRBV4-3	TRBJ2-7	.	CASSQETALEQYF	TGCGCCAGCAGCCAAGAGACTGCGCTCGAGCAGTACTTC
.	TRBV19	TRBJ2-1	TRBD2	CASSLRPGGSGSLLNEQFF	TGTGCCAGTAGTCTCCGGCCGGGCGGTAGCGGGAGCCTCCTCAATGAGCAGTTCTTC